This TCR beta chain appears in the sequencing data of a study of blood T cell repertoires in COVID-19. Participants spanned ages roughly 18 to 95 years and resided in roughly 22 US areas. Participants had their cohort set by participant-reported clinical history. The recovered donors of Cohort 3 showed two negative PCRs, clearance, or symptom resolution. Trimming took off 3 bases at V and 3 bases at J, with 14 bases between the two ends. Per germline, CDR1 KGHSH and CDR2 LQKENI. CDR3 length equals 15 residues. In the original analysis: By means of reference gene primer amplification, nucleated cell counts were estimated. The table came from immunoSEQ multiplex PCR; TCRdb's copy has only in-frame clones and leaves some out. V, J and clone size were drawn from that table, and D and trimming were deduced from the DNA. The sample has roughly 150,000 clones, around 82% seen once.

The rearrangement joins TRBV18 to TRBJ1-1, with no clear D. This receptor was identified in a man between 60 and 75 years old who had recovered from COVID-19. The source material was PBMCs or T cells enriched from blood (not recorded which). The CDR3 is CASSPARVADTEAFF. CDR3 coding DNA: TGTGCCAGCTCACCCGCCCGGGTTGCGGACACTGAAGCTTTCTTT.